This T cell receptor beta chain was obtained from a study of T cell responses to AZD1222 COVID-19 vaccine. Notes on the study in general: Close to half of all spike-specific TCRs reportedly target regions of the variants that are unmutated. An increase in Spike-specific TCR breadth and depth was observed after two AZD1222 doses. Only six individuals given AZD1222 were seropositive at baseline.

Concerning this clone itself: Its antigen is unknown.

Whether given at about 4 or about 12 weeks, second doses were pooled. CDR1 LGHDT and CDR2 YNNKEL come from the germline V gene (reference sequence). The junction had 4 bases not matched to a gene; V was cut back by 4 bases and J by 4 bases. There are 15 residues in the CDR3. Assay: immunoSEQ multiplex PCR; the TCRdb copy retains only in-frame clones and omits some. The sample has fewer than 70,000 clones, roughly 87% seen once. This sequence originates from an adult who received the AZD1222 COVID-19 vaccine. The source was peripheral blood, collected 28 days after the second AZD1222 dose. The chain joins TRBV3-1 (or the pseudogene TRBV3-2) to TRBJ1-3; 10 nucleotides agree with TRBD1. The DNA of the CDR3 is TGTGCCAGCAGCCGACGGACAGGGGGGGGAAACACCATATATTTT. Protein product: CASSRRTGGGNTIYF.